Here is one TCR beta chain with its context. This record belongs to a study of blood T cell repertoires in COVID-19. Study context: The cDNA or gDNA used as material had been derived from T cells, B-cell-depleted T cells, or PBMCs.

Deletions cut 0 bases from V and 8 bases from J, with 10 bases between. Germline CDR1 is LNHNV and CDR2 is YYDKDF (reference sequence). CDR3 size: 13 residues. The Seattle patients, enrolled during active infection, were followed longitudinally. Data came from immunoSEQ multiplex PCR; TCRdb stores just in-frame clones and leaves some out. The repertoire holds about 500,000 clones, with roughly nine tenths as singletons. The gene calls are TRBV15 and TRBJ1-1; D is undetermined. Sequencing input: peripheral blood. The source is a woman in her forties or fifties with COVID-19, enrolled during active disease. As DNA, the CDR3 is TGTGCCACCAGCAGAGATGGTCAGGCCGAAGCTTTCTTT. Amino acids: CATSRDGQAEAFF.